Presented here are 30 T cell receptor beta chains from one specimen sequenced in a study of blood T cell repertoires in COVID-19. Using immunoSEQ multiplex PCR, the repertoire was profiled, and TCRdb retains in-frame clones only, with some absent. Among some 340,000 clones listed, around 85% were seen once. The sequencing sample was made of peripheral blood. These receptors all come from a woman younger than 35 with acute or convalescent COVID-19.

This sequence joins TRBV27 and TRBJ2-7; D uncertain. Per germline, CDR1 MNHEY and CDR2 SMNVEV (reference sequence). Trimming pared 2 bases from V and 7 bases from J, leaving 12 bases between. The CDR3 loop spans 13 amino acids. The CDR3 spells CASSLGTAEEQYF. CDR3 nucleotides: TGTGCCAGCAGTTTAGGCACGGCGGAAGAGCAGTACTTC.

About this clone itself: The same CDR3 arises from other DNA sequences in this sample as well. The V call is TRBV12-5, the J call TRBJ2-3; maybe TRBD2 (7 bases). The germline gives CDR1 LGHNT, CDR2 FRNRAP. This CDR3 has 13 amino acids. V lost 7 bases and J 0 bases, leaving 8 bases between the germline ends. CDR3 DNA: TGTGCTAGTGCGGGGGGCAGCACAGATACGCAGTATTTT. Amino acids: CASAGGSTDTQYF.

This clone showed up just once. The CDR3 DNA is TGTGCCTGGAGTGCTGAACAAATAAACCCCCAGCATTTT. Its protein is CAWSAEQINPQHF. The genes are TRBV30 and TRBJ1-5; D unresolved. Germline CDR1 GTSNPN, CDR2 SVGIG (reference sequence). This CDR3 comprises 13 residues. V was pared by 1 base and J by 10 bases, with 14 bases between.

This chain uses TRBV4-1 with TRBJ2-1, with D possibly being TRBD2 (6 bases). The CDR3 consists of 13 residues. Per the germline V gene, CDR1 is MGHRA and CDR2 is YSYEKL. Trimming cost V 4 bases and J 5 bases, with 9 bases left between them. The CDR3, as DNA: TGCGCCAGCAGCCTTTCGGGGGACAATGAGCAGTTCTTC. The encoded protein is CASSLSGDNEQFF.

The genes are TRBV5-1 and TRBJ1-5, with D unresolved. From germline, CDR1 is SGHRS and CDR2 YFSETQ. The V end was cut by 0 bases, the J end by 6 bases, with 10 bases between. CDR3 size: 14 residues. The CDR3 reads CASSLGDSTQPQHF. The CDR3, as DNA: TGCGCCAGCAGCTTGGGAGACTCTACTCAGCCCCAGCATTTT. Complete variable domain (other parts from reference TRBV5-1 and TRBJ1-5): KAGVTQTPRYLIKTRGQQVTLSCSPISGHRSVSWYQQTPGQGLQFLFEYFSETQRNKGNFPGRFSGRQFSNSRSEMNVSTLELGDSALYLCASSLGDSTQPQHFGDGTRLSIL.

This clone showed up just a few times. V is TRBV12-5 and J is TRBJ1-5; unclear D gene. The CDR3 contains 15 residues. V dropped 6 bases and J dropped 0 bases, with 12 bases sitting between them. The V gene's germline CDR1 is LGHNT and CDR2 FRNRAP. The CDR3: CASGPPGYSNQPQHF. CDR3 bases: TGTGCTAGTGGCCCCCCCGGGTATAGCAATCAGCCCCAGCATTTT.

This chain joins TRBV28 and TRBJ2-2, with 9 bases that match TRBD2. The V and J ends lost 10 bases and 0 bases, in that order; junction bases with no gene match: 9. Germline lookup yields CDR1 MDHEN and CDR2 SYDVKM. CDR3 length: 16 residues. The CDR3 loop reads CATPTSGDSNTGELFF. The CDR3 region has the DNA TGTGCCACTCCGACTAGCGGAGATTCGAACACCGGGGAGCTGTTTTTT.

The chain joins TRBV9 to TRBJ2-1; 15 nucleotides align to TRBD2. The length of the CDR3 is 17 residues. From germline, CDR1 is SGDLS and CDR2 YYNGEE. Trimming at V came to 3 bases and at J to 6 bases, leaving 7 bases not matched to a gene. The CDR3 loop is CASSDGLAGGHPNEQFF. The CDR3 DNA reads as TGTGCCAGCAGCGACGGACTAGCGGGGGGGCATCCCAATGAGCAGTTCTTC. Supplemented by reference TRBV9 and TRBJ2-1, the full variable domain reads DSGVTQTPKHLITATGQRVTLRCSPRSGDLSVYWYQQSLDQGLQFLIQYYNGEERAKGNILERFSAQQFPDLHSELNLSSLELGDSALYFCASSDGLAGGHPNEQFFGPGTRLTVL.

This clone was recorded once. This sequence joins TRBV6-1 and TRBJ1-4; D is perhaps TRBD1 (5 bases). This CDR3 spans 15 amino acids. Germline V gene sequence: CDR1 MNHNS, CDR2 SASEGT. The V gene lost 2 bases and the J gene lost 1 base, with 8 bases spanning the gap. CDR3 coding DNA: TGTGCCAGCAGTGAATTGCAGGGAACTAATGAAAAACTGTTTTTT. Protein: CASSELQGTNEKLFF.

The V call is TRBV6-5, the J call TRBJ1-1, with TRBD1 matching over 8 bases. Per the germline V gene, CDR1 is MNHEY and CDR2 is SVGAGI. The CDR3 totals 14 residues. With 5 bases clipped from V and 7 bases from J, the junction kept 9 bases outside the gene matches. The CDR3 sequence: CASSKPGGAVEAFF. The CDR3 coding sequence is TGTGCCAGCAGTAAACCAGGGGGCGCGGTTGAAGCTTTCTTT.

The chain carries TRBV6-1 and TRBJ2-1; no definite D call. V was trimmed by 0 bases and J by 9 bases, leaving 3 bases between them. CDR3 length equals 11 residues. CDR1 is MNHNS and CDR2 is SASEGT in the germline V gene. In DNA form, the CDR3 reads TGTGCCAGCAGTGAAGCACTTGAGCAGTTCTTC. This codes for CASSEALEQFF.

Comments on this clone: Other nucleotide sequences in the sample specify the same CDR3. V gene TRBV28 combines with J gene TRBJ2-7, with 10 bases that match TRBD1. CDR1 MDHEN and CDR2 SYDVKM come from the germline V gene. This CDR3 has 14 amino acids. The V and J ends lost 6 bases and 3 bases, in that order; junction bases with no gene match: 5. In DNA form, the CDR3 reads TGTGCCAGCAGCCCCGGGACAGGGGACTACGAGCAGTACTTC. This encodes CASSPGTGDYEQYF.

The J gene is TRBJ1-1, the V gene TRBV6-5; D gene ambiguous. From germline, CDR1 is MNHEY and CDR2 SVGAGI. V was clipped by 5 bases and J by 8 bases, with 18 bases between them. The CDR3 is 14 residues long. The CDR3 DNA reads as TGTGCCAGCAGTCTGCGCGGCGGAGATCTCGAAGCTTTCTTT. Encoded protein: CASSLRGGDLEAFF.

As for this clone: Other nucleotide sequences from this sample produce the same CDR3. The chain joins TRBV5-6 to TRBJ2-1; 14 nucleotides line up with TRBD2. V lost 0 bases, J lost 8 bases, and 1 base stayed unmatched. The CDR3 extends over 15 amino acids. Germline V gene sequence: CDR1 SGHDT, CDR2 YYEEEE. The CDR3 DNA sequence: TGTGCCAGCAGCTTGGGACTAGCGGGAGGGCATGAGCAGTTCTTC. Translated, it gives CASSLGLAGGHEQFF.

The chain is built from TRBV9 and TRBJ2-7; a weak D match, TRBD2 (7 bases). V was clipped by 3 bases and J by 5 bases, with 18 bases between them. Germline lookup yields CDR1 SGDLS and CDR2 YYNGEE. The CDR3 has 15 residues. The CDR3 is CASSAEGGGGHEQYF. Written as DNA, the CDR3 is TGTGCCAGCAGCGCTGAGGGGGGGGGCGGCCACGAGCAGTACTTC.

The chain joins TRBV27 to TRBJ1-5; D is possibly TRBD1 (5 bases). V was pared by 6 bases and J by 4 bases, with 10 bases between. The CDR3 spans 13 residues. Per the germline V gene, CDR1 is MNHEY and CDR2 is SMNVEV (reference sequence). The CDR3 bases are TGTGCCAGCAGCGACAGCTCAAATCAGCCCCAGCATTTT. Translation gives CASSDSSNQPQHF.

The CDR3 region has the DNA TGTGCCAGCAGTGACGGAGTGGGGACAGCCCAAGGTATTTACTATGGCTACACCTTC. Translating it yields CASSDGVGTAQGIYYGYTF. The chain recombines TRBV6-1 with TRBJ1-2; 7 bases are shared with TRBD1. This CDR3 is built from 19 residues. Germline V CDR1 and CDR2: MNHNS, SASEGT. Germline trimming cut 3 bases from V and 3 bases from J; bases unmatched to any gene: 19.

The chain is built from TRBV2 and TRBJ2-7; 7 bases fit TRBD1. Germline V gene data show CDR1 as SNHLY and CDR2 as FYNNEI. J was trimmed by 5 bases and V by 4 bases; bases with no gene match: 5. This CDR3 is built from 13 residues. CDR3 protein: CASSVDQGDEQYF. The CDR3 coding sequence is TGTGCCAGCAGTGTAGATCAGGGGGACGAGCAGTACTTC.

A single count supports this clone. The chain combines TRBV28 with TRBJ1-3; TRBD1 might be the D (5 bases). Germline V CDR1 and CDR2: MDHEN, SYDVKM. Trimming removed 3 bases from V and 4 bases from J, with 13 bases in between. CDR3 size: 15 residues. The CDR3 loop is CASSLDRQLGNTIYF. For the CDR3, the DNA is TGTGCCAGCAGTTTGGACCGACAGTTGGGAAACACCATATATTTT.

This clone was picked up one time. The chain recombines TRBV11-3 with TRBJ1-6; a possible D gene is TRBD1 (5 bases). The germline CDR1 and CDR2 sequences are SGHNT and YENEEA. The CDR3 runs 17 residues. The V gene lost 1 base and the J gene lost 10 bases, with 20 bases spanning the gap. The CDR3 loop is CASSLAPPGVGGSPLHF. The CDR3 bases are TGTGCCAGCAGCTTAGCTCCGCCGGGGGTCGGGGGATCACCCCTCCACTTT.

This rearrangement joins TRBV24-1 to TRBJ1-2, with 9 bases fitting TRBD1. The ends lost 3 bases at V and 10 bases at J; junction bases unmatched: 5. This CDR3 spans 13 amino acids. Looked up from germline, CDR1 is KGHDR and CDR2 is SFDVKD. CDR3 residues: CATSDGTGNIYTF. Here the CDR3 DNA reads TGTGCCACCAGTGATGGGACAGGGAATATCTACACCTTC.

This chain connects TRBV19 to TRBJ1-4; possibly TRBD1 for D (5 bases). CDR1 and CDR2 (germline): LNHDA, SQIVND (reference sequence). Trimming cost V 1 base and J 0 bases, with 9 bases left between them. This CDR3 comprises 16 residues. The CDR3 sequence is CASSIGATATNEKLFF. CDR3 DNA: TGTGCCAGTAGTATAGGCGCGACAGCAACTAATGAAAAACTGTTTTTT.

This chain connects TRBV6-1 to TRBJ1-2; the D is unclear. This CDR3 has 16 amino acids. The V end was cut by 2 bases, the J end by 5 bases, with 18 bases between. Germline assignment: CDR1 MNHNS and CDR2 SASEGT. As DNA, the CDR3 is TGTGCCAGCAGTGAAAGAGGCGCTGAGGCGGTTTATGGCTACACCTTC. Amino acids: CASSERGAEAVYGYTF.

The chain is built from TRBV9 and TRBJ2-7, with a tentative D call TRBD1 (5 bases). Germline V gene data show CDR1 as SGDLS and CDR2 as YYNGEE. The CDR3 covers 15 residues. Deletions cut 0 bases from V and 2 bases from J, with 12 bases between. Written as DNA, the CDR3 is TGTGCCAGCAGCGTAGAATTGACAGAACCCTACGAGCAGTACTTC. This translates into CASSVELTEPYEQYF.

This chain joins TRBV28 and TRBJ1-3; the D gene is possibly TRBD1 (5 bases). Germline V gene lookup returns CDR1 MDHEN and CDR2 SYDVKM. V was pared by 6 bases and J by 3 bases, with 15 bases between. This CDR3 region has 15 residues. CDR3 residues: CASSPGLMIGNTIYF. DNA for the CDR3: TGTGCCAGCAGCCCGGGACTTATGATTGGAAACACCATATATTTT.

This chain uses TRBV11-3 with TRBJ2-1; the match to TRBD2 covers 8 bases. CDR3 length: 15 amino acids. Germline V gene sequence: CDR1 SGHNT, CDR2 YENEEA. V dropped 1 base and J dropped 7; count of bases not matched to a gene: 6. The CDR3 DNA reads TGTGCCAGCAGCTTAGGGGCGGGAGGAGGTAATGAGCAGTTCTTC. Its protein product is CASSLGAGGGNEQFF.

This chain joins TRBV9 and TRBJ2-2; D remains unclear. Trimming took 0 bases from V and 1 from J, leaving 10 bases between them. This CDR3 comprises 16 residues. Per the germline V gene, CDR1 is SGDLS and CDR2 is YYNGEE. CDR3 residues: CASSVGGVGNTGELFF. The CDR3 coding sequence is TGTGCCAGCAGCGTAGGTGGTGTCGGGAACACCGGGGAGCTGTTTTTT.

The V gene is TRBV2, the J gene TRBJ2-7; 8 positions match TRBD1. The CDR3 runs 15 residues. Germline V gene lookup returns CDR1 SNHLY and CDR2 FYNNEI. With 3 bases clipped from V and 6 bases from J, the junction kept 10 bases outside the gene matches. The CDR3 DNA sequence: TGTGCCAGCAGTGAGTTAGCAGGGGGCGATTTCGAGCAGTACTTC. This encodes CASSELAGGDFEQYF.

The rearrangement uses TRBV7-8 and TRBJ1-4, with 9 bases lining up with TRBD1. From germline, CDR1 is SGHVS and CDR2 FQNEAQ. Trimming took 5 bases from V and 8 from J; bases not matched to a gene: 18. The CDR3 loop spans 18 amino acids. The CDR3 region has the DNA TGTGCCAGCAGCCTCGTAACAGGGGGCGCTTTAGTAGGAGAAAAACTGTTTTTT. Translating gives CASSLVTGGALVGEKLFF. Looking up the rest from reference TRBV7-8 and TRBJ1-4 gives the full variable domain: GAGVSQSPRYKVAKRGQDVALRCDPISGHVSLFWYQQALGQGPEFLTYFQNEAQLDKSGLPSDRFFAERPEGSVSTLKIQRTQQEDSAVYLCASSLVTGGALVGEKLFFGSGTQLSVL.

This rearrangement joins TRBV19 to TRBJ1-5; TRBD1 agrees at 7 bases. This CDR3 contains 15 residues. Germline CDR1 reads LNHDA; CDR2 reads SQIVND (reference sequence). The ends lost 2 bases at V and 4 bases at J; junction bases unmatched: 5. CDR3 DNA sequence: TGTGCCAGTAGTATACAGGGGGGAGGTAATCAGCCCCAGCATTTT. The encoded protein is CASSIQGGGNQPQHF.